Presented here are 17 T cell receptor beta chains from one specimen sequenced in a study of blood T cells in healthy people across ages. Sample-barcoded 5' priming and a J-beta primer mix drove a second PCR of about 6 to 12 cycles. TCRdb re-derived calls from the 5' RACE reads in MiXCR, one entry per CDR3 protein. The sample shows over 950,000 distinct CDR3 sequences, about 51% of them seen only once. Source material: blood. The receptors stem from a woman in her sixties in good health.

The chain employs TRBV18 and TRBJ2-3; D is uncertain. This CDR3 is 14 amino acids long. With 3 bases removed from V and 2 bases from J, the gap between germline ends came to 9 bases. Germline V gene lookup returns CDR1 KGHSH and CDR2 LQKENI. CDR3 nucleotide sequence: TGTGCCAGCTCACCCTTCCTAACCACAGATACGCAGTATTTT. This codes for CASSPFLTTDTQYF. Supplemented by reference TRBV18 and TRBJ2-3, the full variable domain reads NAGVMQNPRHLVRRRGQEARLRCSPMKGHSHVYWYRQLPEEGLKFMVYLQKENIIDESGMPKERFSAEFPKEGPSILRIQQVVRGDSAAYFCASSPFLTTDTQYFGPGTRLTVL.

The CDR3 sequence is CATSRAQGSVYEQYF. Written as DNA, the CDR3 is TGTGCCACCAGCAGAGCCCAGGGCTCAGTCTACGAGCAGTACTTC. The V and J genes are TRBV15 and TRBJ2-4; D may be TRBD1 (5 bases). The end of the DNA aligns better with TRBJ2-7, so the J call may be wrong. The CDR3 has 15 residues. The germline gives CDR1 LNHNV, CDR2 YYDKDF (reference sequence).

This clonotype came up a few times. The chain combines TRBV30 with TRBJ2-7; D unclear. Per germline, CDR1 GTSNPN and CDR2 SVGIG (reference sequence). The CDR3 sequence is 13 residues long. V lost 0 bases and J 2 bases, leaving 8 bases between the germline ends. The CDR3 DNA reads as TGTGCCTGGAGTGTTAAGGCTACCTACGAGCAGTACTTC. Protein: CAWSVKATYEQYF. Based on the CDR3 plus reference TRBV30 and TRBJ2-7, the full variable domain is SQTIHQWPATLVQPVGSPLSLECTVEGTSNPNLYWYRQAAGRGLQLLFYSVGIGQISSEVPQNLSASRPQDRQFILSSKKLLLSDSGFYLCAWSVKATYEQYFGPGTRLTVT.

There are a few counts of this clonotype. The chain joins TRBV28 to TRBJ1-6; 7 bases are a match to TRBD1. This CDR3 is 14 amino acids long. J lost 10 bases, V lost 3 bases, and 6 bases had no gene match. Germline-derived CDR1 and CDR2 are MDHEN and SYDVKM. The CDR3 region has the DNA TGTGCCAGCAGTTTGGGGAACAGGGGCTCACCCCTCCACTTT. Amino acids: CASSLGNRGSPLHF.

The V gene is TRBV7-2, the J gene TRBJ2-7, with no clear D. V was clipped by 1 base and J by 6 bases, with 16 bases between them. This CDR3 region has 15 residues. Germline CDR1 and CDR2: SGHTA and FQGNSA. The CDR3 is CASSLDRGSPCEQYF. The CDR3 DNA sequence: TGTGCCAGCAGCTTAGATCGTGGTTCCCCCTGCGAGCAGTACTTC.

This chain connects TRBV12-3 or TRBV12-4 to TRBJ1-6; TRBD1 might be the D (5 bases). Trimming took off 3 bases at V and 4 bases at J, with 7 bases between the two ends. CDR3 length equals 14 residues. The CDR3 reads CASSFGGYNSPLHF. The CDR3 DNA reads TGTGCCAGCAGTTTTGGGGGGTATAATTCACCCCTCCACTTT.

In DNA form, the CDR3 reads TGTGCCAGTATCGGACAGGCCTATCAGCCCCAGCATTTT. As protein: CASIGQAYQPQHF. The rearrangement uses TRBV19 and TRBJ1-5; 7 nucleotides align to TRBD1. The J segment lost 5 bases and the V segment lost 7 bases, leaving 5 bases of the junction unmatched. The V gene's germline CDR1 is LNHDA and CDR2 SQIVND (reference sequence). The CDR3 extends over 13 amino acids.

V is TRBV2 and J is TRBJ2-3, with TRBD1 identical over 8 bases. The CDR3 sequence is 15 residues long. Trimming took 7 bases from V and 6 from J; bases not matched to a gene: 12. Germline V gene sequence: CDR1 SNHLY, CDR2 FYNNEI. CDR3 DNA sequence: TGTGCCAGCACTTCAGGGGGCTCTGAAATGGATACGCAGTATTTT. Its translation is CASTSGGSEMDTQYF.

The chain recombines TRBV25-1 with TRBJ1-4; no clear D gene. CDR1 is MGHDK and CDR2 is SYGVNS in the germline V gene. The germline V and J ends were trimmed by 2 bases and 8 bases, with 12 bases remaining between them. The CDR3 is 14 residues long. The CDR3 sequence is CASSENLDREKLFF. CDR3 bases: TGTGCCAGCAGTGAAAACCTGGATCGCGAAAAACTGTTTTTT.

This clonotype was found once. This sequence joins TRBV3-1 and TRBJ1-6, with 8 bases fitting TRBD1. CDR1 is LGHDT, CDR2 YNNKEL, per germline (reference sequence). This CDR3 comprises 15 residues. V lost 4 bases, J lost 7 bases, and 6 bases stayed unmatched. CDR3 in DNA: TGTGCCAGCAGCCCCGACAGGGGAAACAATTCACCCCTCCACTTT. Translating it yields CASSPDRGNNSPLHF.

The chain employs TRBV4-1 and TRBJ2-5; 7 bases fit TRBD2. Losses at the gene ends were 3 bases for V and 11 bases for J; bases not matched to a gene: 15. There are 15 residues in the CDR3. Per germline, CDR1 MGHRA and CDR2 YSYEKL. In DNA, the CDR3 is TGCGCCAGCAGCCAGGAGGCTTCGACCCCGCGGGAGCAGTACTTC. Its protein is CASSQEASTPREQYF.

This clonotype was counted only a few times. The chain is built from TRBV2 and TRBJ2-6; 10 nucleotides match TRBD1. From germline, CDR1 is SNHLY and CDR2 FYNNEI. V was pared by 6 bases and J by 4 bases, with 12 bases of the junction left unmatched. CDR3 length: 18 amino acids. CDR3 nucleotides: TGTGCCAGCAGGGTTTCGGGACAGGGGATCGCCGGGGCCAACGTCCTGACTTTC. This gives the protein CASRVSGQGIAGANVLTF.

This clonotype was seen more than once but under ten times. The chain carries TRBV27 and TRBJ2-5; D remains unclear. Germline V gives CDR1 MNHEY, CDR2 SMNVEV (reference sequence). The ends were cut back, 8 bases at V and 11 bases at J, with 12 bases in the middle. There are 10 residues in the CDR3. In DNA, the CDR3 is TGTGCCAGCGGTCTGGTTGAGCAGTACTTC. Amino acids: CASGLVEQYF.

The CDR3 DNA follows: TGTGCCAGCAGCTTCGGACTAGTGGGGCAAGAGACCCAGTACTTC. It codes for CASSFGLVGQETQYF. The chain employs TRBV7-2 and TRBJ2-5, with TRBD2 identical over 7 bases. CDR3 length equals 15 residues. The germline V gene encodes CDR1 SGHTA and CDR2 FQGNSA. The trim removed 3 bases at V and 2 bases at J, leaving 6 bases unmatched.

This clonotype occurred a few times. In nucleotides, the CDR3 is TGTGCCAGCACCGGGACTAGCGGGAGGGCGTTCTACGAGCAGTACTTC. As protein: CASTGTSGRAFYEQYF. The chain links TRBV27 to TRBJ2-7; 16 bases are shared with TRBD2. J lost 3 bases, V lost 7 bases, and 6 bases had no gene match. The CDR3 has 16 residues. The germline CDR1 and CDR2 sequences are MNHEY and SMNVEV (reference sequence).

V gene TRBV12-3 or TRBV12-4 combines with J gene TRBJ2-5; tentative D call: TRBD2 (5 bases). The CDR3 extends over 14 amino acids. V dropped 6 bases and J dropped 2 bases, with 13 bases sitting between them. The CDR3 protein is CASRTADCQETQYF. CDR3 sequence (DNA): TGTGCCAGCAGAACGGCGGACTGTCAAGAGACCCAGTACTTC.

The chain employs TRBV4-1 and TRBJ1-2; D gene ambiguous. The CDR3 has 16 amino acids. Germline loops: CDR1 MGHRA, CDR2 YSYEKL. V was trimmed by 1 base and J by 5 bases, leaving 17 bases between them. CDR3 DNA sequence: TGCGCCAGCAGCCAAGGTTATGCGGCGCAGCAATATGGCTACACCTTC. This sequence encodes CASSQGYAAQQYGYTF.